This T cell receptor beta chain emerged from a study of identical twins. Study-wide findings and caveats: Out-of-frame alpha sequences that twins shared showed excess low generation probability. Conclusions rested on cross-sectional statistics rather than following the same donors.

This clonotype has a handful of counts. What it binds is unknown. Unique molecular identifiers were present on cDNA, and template switching added a universal primer site. TCRdb redid the calling of the 5' RACE reads with MiXCR, one entry per CDR3 protein. Of roughly 710,000 distinct CDR3 sequences detected, around 6% appear once; the ten largest clones hold approximately 1.6%. Trimming shortened V by 4 bases and J by 0 bases, and 10 bases separated the two germline ends. Germline loops: CDR1 KGHSY, CDR2 FQNENV. The CDR3 is made up of 15 amino acids. This TCR was recovered from a man aged 18 to 35 in good health. The sequenced sample consisted of naive T cells sorted from blood. The rearrangement links TRBV16 to TRBJ1-3, with D uncertain. For the CDR3, the DNA is TGTGCCAGCAGCCCCGACGGGAACTCTGGAAACACCATATATTTT. Its translation: CASSPDGNSGNTIYF.